The present TCR beta chain was sequenced within a study of blood T cell repertoires in COVID-19. Study at large: Samples representing acute and convalescent COVID-19 were sourced from the United States, Italy and Spain. T cells, B-cell-depleted T cells, or PBMCs provided the cDNA or gDNA that served as material.

How the authors handled the data: Researchers report that nucleated cell counts were estimated from reference gene primer amplification. The repertoire was sequenced with immunoSEQ multiplex PCR; TCRdb's copy has only in-frame clones and lacks some. Clone size and the V and J calls come from that table; the DNA yielded D and trimming. Seen here are 200,000 to 250,000 clones, 70% to 85% observed once, and the top ten hold approximately 10%. Trimming left V 3 bases short and J 6 bases short, with 12 bases between. The CDR3 spans 14 residues. Per the germline V gene, CDR1 is MNHEY and CDR2 is SVGAGI. The TCR originated in a man aged 45-65 years with active or convalescent COVID-19. The chain recombines TRBV6-5 with TRBJ1-5; the D gene is possibly TRBD1 (6 bases). The sequencing sample was made of peripheral blood. The CDR3 sequence is CASSYASGVQPQHF. CDR3 bases: TGTGCCAGCAGTTATGCCTCAGGGGTTCAGCCCCAGCATTTT.